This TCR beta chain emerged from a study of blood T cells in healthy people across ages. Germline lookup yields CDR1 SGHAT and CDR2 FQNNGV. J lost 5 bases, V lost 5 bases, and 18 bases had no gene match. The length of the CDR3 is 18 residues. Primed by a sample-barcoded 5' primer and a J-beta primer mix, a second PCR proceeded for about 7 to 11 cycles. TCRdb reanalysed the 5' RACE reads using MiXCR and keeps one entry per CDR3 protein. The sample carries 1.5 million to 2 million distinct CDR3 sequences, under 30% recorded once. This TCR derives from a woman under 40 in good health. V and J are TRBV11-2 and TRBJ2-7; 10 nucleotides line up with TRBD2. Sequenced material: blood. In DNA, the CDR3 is TGTGCCAGCAGCGGTTCGGGTAGCGGGAGGAAATACAGGGACGAGCAGTACTTC. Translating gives CASSGSGSGRKYRDEQYF.